This T cell receptor beta chain came from a study of regulatory T cells in long-lasting Graves disease. Many counts were recorded for this clonotype. The antigen is undetermined. Investigators prepared the TCR beta libraries by applying iRepertoire HTBI primers and Arm-PCR of CDR3 regions. Authors' methods: Among the samples, around 60 TRBV and around 15 TRBJ segments were identified. TCRdb re-called the multiplex PCR reads with MiXCR, one entry per CDR3 protein. The V and J calls shown here were made by TCRdb, not taken from the authors' results. Of almost 450,000 distinct CDR3 sequences detected, about 16% appear once; the ten largest clones hold roughly 10%. Documented time point: newly diagnosed GD, antithyroid drugs for less than 3 months. RNA extracted from PBMCs served as the sequencing template. V was pared by 5 bases and J by 1 base, with 5 bases between. This CDR3 is 13 amino acids long. CDR1 is SGHNT, CDR2 YENEEA, per germline.

Study-wide results and caveats: Patients whose Graves' disease persisted exhibited lower TCR diversity than those newly diagnosed.

Another study also made use of these data, one on T cells in Graves' hyperthyroidism and ophthalmopathy.

The J gene is TRBJ2-2, the V gene TRBV11-3; D not certain. The receptor's source is a woman aged 25 to 39 with Graves disease. The sample in question was peripheral blood mononuclear cells (PBMCs), obtained at new diagnosis, from a patient treated with antithyroid drugs. The CDR3 is CASSRRNTGELFF. CDR3 DNA sequence: TGTGCCAGCAGCCGAAGGAACACCGGGGAGCTGTTTTTT.